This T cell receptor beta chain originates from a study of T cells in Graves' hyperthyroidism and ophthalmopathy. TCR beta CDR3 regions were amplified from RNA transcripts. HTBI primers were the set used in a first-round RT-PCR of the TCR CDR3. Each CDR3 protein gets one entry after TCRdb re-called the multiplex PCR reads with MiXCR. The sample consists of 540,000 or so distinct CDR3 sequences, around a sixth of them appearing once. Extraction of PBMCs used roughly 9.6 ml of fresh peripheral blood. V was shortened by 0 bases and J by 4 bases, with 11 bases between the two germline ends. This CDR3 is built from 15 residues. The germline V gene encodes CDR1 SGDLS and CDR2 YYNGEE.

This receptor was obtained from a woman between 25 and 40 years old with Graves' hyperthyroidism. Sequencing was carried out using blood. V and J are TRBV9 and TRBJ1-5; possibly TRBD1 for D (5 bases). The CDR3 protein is CASSVVQGSNQPQHF. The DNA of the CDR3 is TGTGCCAGCAGCGTAGTCCAGGGAAGTAATCAGCCCCAGCATTTT. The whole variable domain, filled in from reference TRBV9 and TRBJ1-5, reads DSGVTQTPKHLITATGQRVTLRCSPRSGDLSVYWYQQSLDQGLQFLIQYYNGEERAKGNILERFSAQQFPDLHSELNLSSLELGDSALYFCASSVVQGSNQPQHFGDGTRLSIL.